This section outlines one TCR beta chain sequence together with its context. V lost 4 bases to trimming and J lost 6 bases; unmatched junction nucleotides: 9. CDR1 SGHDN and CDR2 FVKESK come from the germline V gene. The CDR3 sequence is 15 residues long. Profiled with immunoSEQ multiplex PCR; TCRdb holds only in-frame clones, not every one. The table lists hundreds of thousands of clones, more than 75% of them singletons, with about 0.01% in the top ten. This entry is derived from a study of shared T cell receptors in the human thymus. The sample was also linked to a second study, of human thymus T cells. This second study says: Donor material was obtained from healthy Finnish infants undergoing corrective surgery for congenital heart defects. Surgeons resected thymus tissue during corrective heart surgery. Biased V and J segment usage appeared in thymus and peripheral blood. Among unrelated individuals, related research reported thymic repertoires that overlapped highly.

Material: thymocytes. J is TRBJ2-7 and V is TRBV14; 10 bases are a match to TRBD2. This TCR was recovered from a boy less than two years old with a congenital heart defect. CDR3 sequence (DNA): TGTGCCAGCAGCCCAAAGCGGGAGGGCCTAGGCGAGCAGTACTTC. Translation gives CASSPKREGLGEQYF.